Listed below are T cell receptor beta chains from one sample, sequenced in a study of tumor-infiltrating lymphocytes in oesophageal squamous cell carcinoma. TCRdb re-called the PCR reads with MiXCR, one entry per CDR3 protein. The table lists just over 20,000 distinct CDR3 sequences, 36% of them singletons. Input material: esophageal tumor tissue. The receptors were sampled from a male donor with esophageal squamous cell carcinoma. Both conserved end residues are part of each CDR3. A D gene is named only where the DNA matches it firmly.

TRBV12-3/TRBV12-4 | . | CASSRLTALGNNEQFF
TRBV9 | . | CASSVGGLAGEQFF
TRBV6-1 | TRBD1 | CATAQGARYQPQHF
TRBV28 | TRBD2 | CATQRSGSDIQYF
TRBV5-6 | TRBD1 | CASSPDRDIRNTIYF
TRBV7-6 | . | CASSSVIAAYYEQYF
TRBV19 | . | CASSPRAASSYEQYF
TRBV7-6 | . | CASSLRGGDYGYTF
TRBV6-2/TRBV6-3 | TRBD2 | CASWKGLLYEQYF
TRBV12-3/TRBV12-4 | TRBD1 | CASSRYRGSPLHF
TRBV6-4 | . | CASSVTQSSYEQYF
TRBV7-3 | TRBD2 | CASSLSSGKPYNEQFF
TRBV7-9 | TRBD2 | CASSFTGTSGLTDTQYF
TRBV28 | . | CASTQGSSYEQYF
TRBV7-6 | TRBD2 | CASSLGFGGGPRETQYF
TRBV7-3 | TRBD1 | CASSRAGQGYNEQYF
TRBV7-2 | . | CASSLQLVQGNEQYF
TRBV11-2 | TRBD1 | CASSLQQGYNEQFF
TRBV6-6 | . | CASSYSNAGLETQYF
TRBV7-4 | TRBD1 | CASSFGTGEQFF
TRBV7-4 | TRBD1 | CASSLLRTGPCEQYF
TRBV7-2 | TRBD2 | CASSPLAGGPSEQYF
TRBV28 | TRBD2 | CASSTRGREFF
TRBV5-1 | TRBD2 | CASSLTGGGRDEQFF
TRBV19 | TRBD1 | CATRQGNTYGYTF
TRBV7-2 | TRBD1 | CASSLEKTGSEQYF
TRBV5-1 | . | CASSLHGQSADTQYF
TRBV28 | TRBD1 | CASSLSGTAKPYEQYF
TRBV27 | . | CASSLSSGYEQYF
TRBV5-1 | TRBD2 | CASSAGTSHPTQYF
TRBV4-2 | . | CASSQVGGRGRYGYTF
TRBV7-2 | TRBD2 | CASSLGLAGGSNEQFF
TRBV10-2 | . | CASSVGGIYGYTF
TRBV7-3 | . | CASSRETPGGGASGRPTDTQYF
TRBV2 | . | CASNQGWPYEQYF
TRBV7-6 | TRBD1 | CASSRDRESEQYF
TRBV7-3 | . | CASSLSGRYKDEQYF
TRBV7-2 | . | CATRVGNQPQHF
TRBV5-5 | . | CASTVTTSTDTQYF
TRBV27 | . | CASSSGTATGTQYF
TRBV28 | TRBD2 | CASRGGSANTGELFF
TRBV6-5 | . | CASSYRNMDTEAFF
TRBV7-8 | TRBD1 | CASSSPDQGAQETQYF
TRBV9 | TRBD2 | CASSAKGTSGTSNEQFF
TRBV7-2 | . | CASSLVEGPYEQYF
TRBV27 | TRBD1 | CASSLLNPGTGLQKLFF
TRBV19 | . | CASRPVEADTQYF
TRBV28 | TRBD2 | CASSPRTSYEQYF
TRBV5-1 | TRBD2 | CASSLGLAGGYSSYNEQFF
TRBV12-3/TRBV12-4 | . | CASSLFSVETQFF
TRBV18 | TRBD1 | CASSPRPAGGPYEQYF
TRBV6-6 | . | CASSYSKFAGGNEQYF
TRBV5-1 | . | CASSLGHQYNEQFF
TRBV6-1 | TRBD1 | CATRGMLAVGANVLTF
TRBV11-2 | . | CASSPINEVNEQFF
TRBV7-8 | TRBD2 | CASSPNGREVNEQFF